This TCR beta chain was observed in a study of blood T cell repertoires in COVID-19 (dated by TCRdb to between 2020 and 2021). With respect to the entire study: Collaborator samples came from the United States, Italy and Spain and covered acute and convalescent phases of COVID-19. Deeply sampled blood TCRbeta repertoires from subjects exposed to, actively infected with, or recovered from COVID-19 were included in the dataset. The repertoires were made available in a free public database intended to serve as a resource for research on the immune response to SARS-CoV-2. The samples were drawn from two sources: the first 160 participants of the ongoing ImmuneRACE study, and 1,000 to 1,500 subjects contributed by 6 global collaborators. Sample metadata almost always included a de-identified subject ID, COVID-19 status, age in years and sex. HLA class I and class II types, where available, came from metadata supplied by the sample provider rather than from assay-based typing. The material from the prospective study consisted of cDNA or gDNA derived from T cells, B-cell-depleted T cells, or PBMCs.

CDR1 and CDR2, per the germline V gene, are MGHRA and YSYEKL. From its cysteine to its phenylalanine, the CDR3 spans 16 amino acids. The read is trimmed to its CDR3 DNA, 48 bases read in frame from base 1. V lost 0 bases and J lost 0 bases, and the count of bases not matched to a germline gene is 4. Study-wide conclusions, independent of this receptor: Clinical and demographic metadata were provided uncurated, with the amount varying by source and participant.

Whole blood was collected in K2EDTA tubes by collaborating institutions according to the institutions' own protocols. Collaborator samples were shipped for TCRbeta analysis as frozen whole blood, isolated PBMCs, or DNA extracted from either sample type. The immunoSEQ Assay, a bias-controlled multiplex PCR, was used to amplify TCRbeta CDR3 regions from genomic DNA. Turning to the authors' computational methods: The number of nucleated cells in each sample was estimated from the amplification of reference gene primers within the assay. To quantify the absolute abundance of each unique TCRbeta CDR3 rearrangement, sequence reads were collapsed and filtered. For each sample, productive Simpson clonality was calculated as the square root of Simpson's diversity index across productive rearrangements. What TCRdb holds here is the immuneACCESS table cut down to in-frame rearrangements. Part of the clones is not present; checked against another copy, under half of the missing clones reflect an unresolved V gene, and the others are unexplained. The V and J calls and clone size come from that table; D and trimming were worked out from the DNA. The sample yields around 81,000 clones; approximately 86% were counted once. Of the sample, 3.4% falls within the top ten clones.

About this clone itself: No antigen is known for it. No per-base quality is available; no much larger clone lies one base away.

The chain is encoded by TRBV4-1 joined to TRBJ1-1; 7 of the junction bases match TRBD1. The source of this sequence is a man in his fifties or sixties with acute or convalescent COVID-19. What was sequenced was peripheral blood. The DNA sequence is TGCGCCAGCAGCCAAGAGGAGGGACAGATGAACACTGAAGCTTTCTTT. Translated, this is CASSQEEGQMNTEAFF.